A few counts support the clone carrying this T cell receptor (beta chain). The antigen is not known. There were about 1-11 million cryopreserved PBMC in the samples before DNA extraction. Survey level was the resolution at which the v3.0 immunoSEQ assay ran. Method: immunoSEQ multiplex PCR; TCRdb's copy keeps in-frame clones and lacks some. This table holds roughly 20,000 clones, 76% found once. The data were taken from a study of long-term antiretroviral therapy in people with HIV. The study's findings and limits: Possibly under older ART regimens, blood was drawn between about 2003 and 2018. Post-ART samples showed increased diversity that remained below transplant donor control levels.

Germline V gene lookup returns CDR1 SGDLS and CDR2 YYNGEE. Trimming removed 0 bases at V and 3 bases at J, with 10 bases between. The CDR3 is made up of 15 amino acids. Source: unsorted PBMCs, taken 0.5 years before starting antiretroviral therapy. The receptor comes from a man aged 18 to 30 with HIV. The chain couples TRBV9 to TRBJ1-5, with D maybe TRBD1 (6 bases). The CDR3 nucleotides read TGTGCCAGCAGCGTAGAAGGGGGGTCCAATCAGCCCCAGCATTTT. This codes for CASSVEGGSNQPQHF. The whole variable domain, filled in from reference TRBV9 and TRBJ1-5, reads DSGVTQTPKHLITATGQRVTLRCSPRSGDLSVYWYQQSLDQGLQFLIQYYNGEERAKGNILERFSAQQFPDLHSELNLSSLELGDSALYFCASSVEGGSNQPQHFGDGTRLSIL.